The clone carrying this TCR beta chain showed up just a few times. No antigen is known for it. The data were taken from a study of response to subunit inactivated influenza vaccine. Regarding the study as a whole: The authors suggested that few new T cells are recruited per seasonal influenza vaccination.

Trimming shortened V by 0 bases and J by 0 bases, and 10 bases separated the two germline ends. From germline, CDR1 is SGHRS and CDR2 YFSETQ. The CDR3 has 16 amino acids. TCRdb re-called the RT-PCR reads with MiXCR, one entry per CDR3 protein. The table records about 650,000 distinct CDR3 sequences, 11% to 15% of them present only once. This chain links TRBV5-1 with TRBJ1-3; no firm D call. The specimen comprised PBMCs from blood, sampled 14 to 15 days before vaccination. The TCR sequence derives from a man in his fifties or sixties who received an inactivated influenza vaccine. The CDR3 DNA follows: TGCGCCAGCAGCTTGGGAGCAGACCCCTCTGGAAACACCATATATTTT. Translation gives CASSLGADPSGNTIYF.